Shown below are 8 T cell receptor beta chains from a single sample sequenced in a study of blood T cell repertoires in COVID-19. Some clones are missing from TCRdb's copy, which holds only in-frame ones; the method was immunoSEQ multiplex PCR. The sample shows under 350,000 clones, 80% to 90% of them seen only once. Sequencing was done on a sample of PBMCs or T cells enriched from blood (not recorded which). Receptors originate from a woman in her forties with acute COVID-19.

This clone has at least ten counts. The CDR3 loop is CASSSNRVGSYNSPLHF. The CDR3 DNA reads TGCGCCAGCAGCTCGAACAGGGTTGGCTCCTATAATTCACCCCTCCACTTT. The chain carries TRBV5-1 and TRBJ1-6; the D gene is possibly TRBD1 (6 bases). V lost 3 bases and J lost 0, with 13 bases in between. Germline values: CDR1 SGHRS, CDR2 YFSETQ. CDR3 length: 17 residues.

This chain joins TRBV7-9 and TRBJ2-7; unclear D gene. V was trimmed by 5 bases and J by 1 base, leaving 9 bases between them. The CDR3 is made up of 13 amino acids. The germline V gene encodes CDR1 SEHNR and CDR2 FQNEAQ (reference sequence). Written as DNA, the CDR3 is TGTGCCAGCAGCCCGTCAGGATCCTACGAGCAGTACTTC. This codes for CASSPSGSYEQYF.

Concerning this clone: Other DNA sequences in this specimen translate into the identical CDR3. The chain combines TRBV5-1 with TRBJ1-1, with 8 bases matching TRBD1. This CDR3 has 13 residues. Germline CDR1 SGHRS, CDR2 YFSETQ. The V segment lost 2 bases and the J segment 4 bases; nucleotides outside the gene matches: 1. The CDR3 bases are TGCGCCAGCAGCTTAGACAGGGGCACTGAAGCTTTCTTT. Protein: CASSLDRGTEAFF.

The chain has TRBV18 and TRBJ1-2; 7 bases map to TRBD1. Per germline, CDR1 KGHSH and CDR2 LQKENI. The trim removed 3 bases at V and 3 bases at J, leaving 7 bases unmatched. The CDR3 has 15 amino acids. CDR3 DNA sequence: TGTGCCAGCTCACCGGGACAGCCGCCCTACTATGGCTACACCTTC. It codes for CASSPGQPPYYGYTF. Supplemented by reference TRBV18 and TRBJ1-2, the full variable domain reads NAGVMQNPRHLVRRRGQEARLRCSPMKGHSHVYWYRQLPEEGLKFMVYLQKENIIDESGMPKERFSAEFPKEGPSILRIQQVVRGDSAAYFCASSPGQPPYYGYTFGSGTRLTVV.

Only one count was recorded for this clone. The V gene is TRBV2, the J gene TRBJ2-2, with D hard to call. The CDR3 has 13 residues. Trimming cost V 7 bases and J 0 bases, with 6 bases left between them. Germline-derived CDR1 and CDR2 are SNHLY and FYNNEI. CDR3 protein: CASIETNTGELFF. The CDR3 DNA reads TGTGCCAGCATAGAAACGAACACCGGGGAGCTGTTTTTT.

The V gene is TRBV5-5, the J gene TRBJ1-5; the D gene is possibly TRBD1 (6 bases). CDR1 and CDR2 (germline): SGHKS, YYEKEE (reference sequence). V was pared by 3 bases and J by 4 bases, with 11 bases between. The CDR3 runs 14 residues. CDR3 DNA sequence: TGTGCCAGCAGCTGGGCAGGGGAGAATCAGCCCCAGCATTTT. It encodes CASSWAGENQPQHF. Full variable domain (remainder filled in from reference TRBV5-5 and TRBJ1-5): DAGVTQSPTHLIKTRGQQVTLRCSPISGHKSVSWYQQVLGQGPQFIFQYYEKEERGRGNFPDRFSARQFPNYSSELNVNALLLGDSALYLCASSWAGENQPQHFGDGTRLSIL.

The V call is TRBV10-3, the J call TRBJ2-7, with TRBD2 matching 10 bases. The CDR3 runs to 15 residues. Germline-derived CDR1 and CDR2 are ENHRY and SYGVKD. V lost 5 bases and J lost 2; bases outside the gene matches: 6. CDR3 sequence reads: CAISIAGGNPYEQYF. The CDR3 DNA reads TGTGCCATCAGTATAGCGGGAGGCAACCCCTACGAGCAGTACTTC.

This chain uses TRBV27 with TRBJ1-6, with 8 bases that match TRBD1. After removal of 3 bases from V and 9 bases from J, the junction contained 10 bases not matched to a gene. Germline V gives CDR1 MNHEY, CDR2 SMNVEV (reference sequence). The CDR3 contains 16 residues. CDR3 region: CASSLSFRTGTSPLHF. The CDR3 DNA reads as TGTGCCAGCAGTTTGTCCTTCAGGACAGGGACTTCACCCCTCCACTTT.